This is a list of T cell receptor beta chains from one sample in a study of T cells expressing NK-cell markers. TCRdb reworked the 5' RACE reads into one entry per CDR3 protein, no DNA. The sample table includes some 150,000 distinct CDR3 sequences. Material: blood T cells: a sorted CD56 or NKG2C T cell subset, CD4+ or CD8+ T cells, or bulk PBMC T cells (not recorded which). Receptor source: a man aged 18 to 30 in good health. Both conserved end residues are part of each CDR3. Each record gives: clone size, V gene, J gene, CDR3 length, CDR3 protein. Clone size, where shown, is once, few, many, or a class for clones that have expanded.

-	TRBV7-6	TRBJ2-1	18	CASSLSPHGLNSYNEQFF
-	TRBV12-3/TRBV12-4	TRBJ2-7	15	CASSFGTSGFYEQYF
-	TRBV7-3	TRBJ2-1	17	CASSSRPGLARNNEQFF
-	TRBV11-1	TRBJ2-7	15	CASSQSTGALYEQYF
-	TRBV5-1	TRBJ2-2	21	CASSWTSGSVLVELNTGELFF
-	TRBV7-8	TRBJ2-2	16	CASSSTGTTNTGELFF
-	TRBV24-1	TRBJ2-1	15	CATSDRDRGRNEQFF
-	TRBV5-1	TRBJ2-1	15	CASSPLGTGEPEQFF
-	TRBV5-4	TRBJ2-2	13	CASYTGDTGELFF
-	TRBV7-9	TRBJ2-1	19	CASSSPGLAGGPLYNEQFF
-	TRBV4-3	TRBJ2-7	14	CASSQERQGHEQYF
-	TRBV5-1	TRBJ2-2	14	CASSFQELAGELFF
-	TRBV7-2	TRBJ2-5	16	CASSSGLGGYQETQYF
-	TRBV20-1	TRBJ2-1	14	CSASEVFYYNEQFF
-	TRBV20-1	TRBJ2-1	15	CSASGPGAGYNEQFF
-	TRBV12-3/TRBV12-4	TRBJ1-4	15	CASSYARDPSEKLFF
-	TRBV20-1	TRBJ2-2	16	CSARDLGGSITGELFF
-	TRBV7-2	TRBJ2-2	14	CASSVILETGELFF
-	TRBV29-1	TRBJ2-1	14	CSGLKRGSYNEQFF
-	TRBV12-3/TRBV12-4	TRBJ2-2	12	CASSSWDPELFF
-	TRBV5-6	TRBJ2-2	16	CASSHSDRDLTGELFF
-	TRBV25-1	TRBJ2-1	18	CASSERGGSRERYNEQFF
-	TRBV7-9	TRBJ2-2	13	CASSPNREGELFF
-	TRBV9	TRBJ2-3	16	CASSALAGGPWDTQYF
-	TRBV7-2	TRBJ1-1	14	CASSLLGGRWKAFF
-	TRBV3-1	TRBJ2-1	13	CASSSYSNNEQFF
-	TRBV6-5	TRBJ1-6	15	CASSLIRGEYSPLHF
-	TRBV11-2	TRBJ1-1	14	CASSFLGLNTEAFF
-	TRBV12-3/TRBV12-4	TRBJ2-6	16	CASSLRELSGANVLTF
-	TRBV12-3/TRBV12-4	TRBJ1-1	13	CASSPGSNTEAFF
-	TRBV4-1	TRBJ1-3	15	CASSQRGTGSNTIYF
-	TRBV12-3/TRBV12-4	TRBJ2-1	14	CASRWTSVHNEQFF
-	TRBV19	TRBJ1-5	17	CASSMGTGALSNQPQHF
-	TRBV12-3/TRBV12-4	TRBJ2-2	16	CASRTDLGRNTGELFF
-	TRBV7-6	TRBJ2-7	14	CASSRSRDLYEQYF
-	TRBV2	TRBJ2-7	15	CASRHKTGQGYEQYF
-	TRBV12-3/TRBV12-4	TRBJ2-5	17	CASSRTPGPMYQETQYF
-	TRBV6-2/TRBV6-3	TRBJ2-7	12	CATDSGGDEQYF
-	TRBV19	TRBJ2-1	16	CASSIGLAGESGEQFF
medium-sized	TRBV3-1	TRBJ2-5	14	CASSQQGFQETQYF
-	TRBV7-9	TRBJ2-7	15	CASSFGVGTIYEQYF
-	TRBV29-1	TRBJ2-3	13	CSVEDGHSDTQYF
-	TRBV4-1	TRBJ2-2	17	CASSLPTSGRFAGELFF
-	TRBV27	TRBJ2-5	14	CASRQTGHGETQYF
-	TRBV7-2	TRBJ2-3	16	CASKYQGTAPEDTQYF
-	TRBV18	TRBJ2-7	14	CASSPLRDLYEQYF
-	TRBV19	TRBJ2-5	17	CASSMGPSTRTQETQYF
-	TRBV27	TRBJ2-6	17	CASSSYGIPSGANVLTF
-	TRBV30	TRBJ1-4	12	CAWSTDGGKLFF
-	TRBV6-5	TRBJ2-1	12	CASGLGHNEQFF
-	TRBV9	TRBJ2-2	12	CASRGGPGELFF